This T cell receptor beta chain was identified during a study of cytotoxic CD8 clonotypes in ibrutinib-treated CLL. In the study overall: After a median of approximately 70 months, some 14 patients stayed remitted and 12 progressed; responses had been partial in about 24 and complete in 2. Study-wide findings and caveats: Public clonotypes, found uncommonly, either contracted or stayed stable on treatment. Clonality rose at ibrutinib response, held steady in sustained remission, and fell toward baseline at progression.

Profiled with immunoSEQ multiplex PCR; TCRdb holds only in-frame clones, not every one. This sample has about 50,000 clones, with roughly 49% found just once. Note on this clone: Its cognate antigen is unknown.

Genomic DNA in an amount of approximately 2.2 micrograms was extracted from cryopreserved PBMCs and used for the preparation of TCR beta libraries. The CDR3 extends over 13 amino acids. Trimming cost V 7 bases and J 1 base, with 7 bases left between them. Germline-derived CDR1 and CDR2 are MDHEN and SYDVKM. The receptor was derived from a human donor with chronic lymphocytic leukemia. The material sequenced was PBMCs, taken at disease progression, from a patient treated with ibrutinib. The chain carries TRBV28 and TRBJ2-2, with D unclear. The CDR3 reads CASIAGNTGELFF. The CDR3 DNA reads TGTGCCAGCATCGCAGGGAACACCGGGGAGCTGTTTTTT.